These 13 T cell receptor beta chains were sequenced from one sample in a study of T cells in Graves' hyperthyroidism and ophthalmopathy. Amplification of TCR beta CDR3 regions was performed using RNA transcripts as template. When the TCR CDR3 underwent first-round RT-PCR, the HTBI primer set was used. MiXCR, run by TCRdb on the multiplex PCR reads, gives a single entry per CDR3 protein. The sample consists of about 200,000 distinct CDR3 sequences, 17% of them appearing once. The source material was blood. All receptors come from a woman aged 45-60 years with Graves' hyperthyroidism.

Concerning this clonotype: This may arise from a read error, as a much more abundant clone is one base away. V is TRBV6-2 or TRBV6-3 and J is TRBJ2-7, with D perhaps TRBD1 (6 bases). The DNA end lines up better with TRBJ2-1; the J call may be wrong. There are 16 residues in the CDR3. Germline V lookup: CDR1 MNHEY, CDR2 SVGEGT. CDR3 residues: CASSLQPGTKSYEQFF. DNA of the CDR3: TGTGCCAGCAGTCTCCAACCCGGGACAAAATCCTACGAGCAGTTCTTC.

The J gene is TRBJ1-5, the V gene TRBV20-1, with TRBD1 as a possible D gene (5 bases). The CDR3 contains 12 residues. V lost 6 bases, J lost 9 bases, and 15 bases lay in between. Looked up from germline, CDR1 is DFQATT and CDR2 is SNEGSKA (reference sequence). The CDR3 DNA reads as TGCAGTGCGGACCCGAGGGGTGGGCCCCAGCATTTT. The encoded protein is CSADPRGGPQHF.

This clonotype was picked up many times. The V gene is TRBV6-1, the J gene TRBJ1-1; D perhaps matches TRBD1 (6 bases). V lost 5 bases and J lost 6, with 16 bases in between. The CDR3 is made up of 14 amino acids. Germline V lookup: CDR1 MNHNS, CDR2 SASEGT. The CDR3 is CASSSRGGAAEAFF. The CDR3 nucleotides read TGTGCCAGCAGTTCCAGGGGTGGCGCAGCTGAAGCTTTCTTT.

The V and J genes are TRBV12-3 or TRBV12-4 and TRBJ1-5, with a tentative D call TRBD1 (5 bases). This CDR3 spans 17 amino acids. V gave up 2 bases and J gave up 0 bases, with 14 bases separating them. The CDR3 is CASSLRWQGGSNQPQHF. The CDR3 coding sequence is TGTGCCAGCAGTTTAAGATGGCAGGGCGGTAGCAATCAGCCCCAGCATTTT.

The rearrangement links TRBV4-1 to TRBJ2-1; TRBD2 agrees at 14 bases. Losses at the gene ends were 6 bases for V and 6 bases for J; bases not matched to a gene: 7. Germline-derived CDR1 and CDR2 are MGHRA and YSYEKL. CDR3 size: 16 residues. CDR3: CASRTTGTSGSNEQFF. Written as DNA, the CDR3 is TGCGCCAGCAGGACAACCGGGACTAGCGGGAGCAATGAGCAGTTCTTC.

V usage is TRBV7-3 and J usage is TRBJ1-4; D not certain. Trimming pared 5 bases from V and 8 bases from J, leaving 9 bases between. This CDR3 region has 12 residues. Germline CDR1 SGHTA, CDR2 FQGTGA. CDR3 sequence (DNA): TGTGCCAGCAGCCGCGCCTCGGAAAAACTGTTTTTT. Translating gives CASSRASEKLFF.

This clonotype was picked up many times. This chain uses TRBV20-1 with TRBJ2-1; D is unresolved. The ends were cut back, 4 bases at V and 7 bases at J, with 17 bases in the middle. In germline, CDR1 is DFQATT, CDR2 SNEGSKA (reference sequence). The CDR3 extends over 14 amino acids. In DNA form, the CDR3 reads TGCAGTGCTACCGACGGTGGAAAAGGGAATGAGCAGTTCTTC. It yields the protein CSATDGGKGNEQFF.

This clonotype occurred many times. The chain recombines TRBV11-3 with TRBJ2-1; D remains unclear. Per germline, CDR1 SGHNT and CDR2 YENEEA. The CDR3 is made up of 16 amino acids. Trimming left V 0 bases short and J 7 bases short, with 16 bases between. The DNA of the CDR3 is TGTGCCAGCAGCTTAGATCTAGGCTCCCCCGAGAATGAGCAGTTCTTC. Translating it yields CASSLDLGSPENEQFF.

This sequence joins TRBV29-1 and TRBJ2-7; 12 bases fit TRBD2. The junction had 9 bases not matched to a gene; V was cut back by 5 bases and J by 7 bases. The germline V gene has CDR1 SQVTM and CDR2 ANQGSEA. The CDR3 is made up of 14 amino acids. The CDR3 here is CSVKGLAGFDEQYF. In nucleotides, the CDR3 is TGCAGCGTTAAGGGACTAGCGGGCTTCGATGAGCAGTACTTC.

The chain employs TRBV24-1 and TRBJ2-3; 11 bases match TRBD2. Losses at the gene ends were 1 base for V and 4 bases for J; bases not matched to a gene: 3. Germline V gene sequence: CDR1 KGHDR, CDR2 SFDVKD. The CDR3 runs to 16 residues. The CDR3 nucleotides read TGTGCCACCAGTGATTTTACTAGCGGGAGTGCAGATACGCAGTATTTT. This codes for CATSDFTSGSADTQYF.

The sample holds one count of this clonotype. The chain couples TRBV20-1 to TRBJ1-1; D unresolved. The CDR3 has 11 residues. Trimming stripped 3 bases from V and 11 bases from J, with 13 bases between. The V gene's germline CDR1 is DFQATT and CDR2 SNEGSKA (reference sequence). Here the CDR3 reads CSASLGGQAFF. CDR3 nucleotide sequence: TGCAGTGCTAGTCTAGGAGGCCAGGCTTTCTTT.

This clonotype turned up a few times. The V gene is TRBV13, the J gene TRBJ2-3, with 8 bases fitting TRBD1. The CDR3 contains 15 residues. Germline values: CDR1 PRHDT, CDR2 FYEKMQ (reference sequence). Germline trimming cut 5 bases from V and 3 bases from J; bases unmatched to any gene: 7. The CDR3 protein is CASSRRTGKTDTQYF. The CDR3 region has the DNA TGTGCCAGCAGCCGCCGGACAGGGAAGACAGATACGCAGTATTTT.

This clonotype has at least ten counts. This chain links TRBV2 with TRBJ1-2; D remains ambiguous. Germline V CDR1 and CDR2: SNHLY, FYNNEI. The CDR3 spans 15 residues. V gave up 7 bases and J gave up 2 bases, with 17 bases separating them. The DNA of the CDR3 is TGTGCCAGCAAGGACGCGGTCAGTAGGAACTATGGCTACACCTTC. Translating gives CASKDAVSRNYGYTF.